These 29 T cell receptor beta chains were sequenced from one sample in a study of blood T cell repertoires in COVID-19 (dated by TCRdb to 2020 to 2022). The library was built by means of the immunoSEQ multiplex PCR assay. Held by TCRdb, this immuneACCESS table contains in-frame sequences only and omits some clones. Under half of the omission traces to an unresolved V gene where checked; the cause of the rest is unknown. The sample table lists 65,000 or so clones, roughly four fifths of them with a count of one. The ten top clones hold about 15% of the sample. Sequencing input: peripheral blood. Receptor source: an elderly man with acute or convalescent COVID-19.

Concerning this clone: Other DNA sequences in the sample encode the same CDR3. The chain employs TRBV18 and TRBJ1-1; D unclear. V gave up 2 bases and J gave up 1 base, with 5 bases separating them. CDR3 size: 13 residues. Germline CDR1 and CDR2: KGHSH and LQKENI. The CDR3 coding sequence is TGTGCCAGCTCACCAAGACAGAACACTGAAGCTTTCTTT. This sequence encodes CASSPRQNTEAFF. The variable domain in full, with the rest retrieved from reference TRBV18 and TRBJ1-1, is NAGVMQNPRHLVRRRGQEARLRCSPMKGHSHVYWYRQLPEEGLKFMVYLQKENIIDESGMPKERFSAEFPKEGPSILRIQQVVRGDSAAYFCASSPRQNTEAFFGQGTRLTVV.

The CDR3 sequence is CASSESWQKNNEQFF. CDR3 DNA: TGCGCCAGCAGTGAGTCATGGCAGAAAAACAATGAGCAGTTCTTC. The chain uses TRBV10-1 and TRBJ2-1; D gene ambiguous. Germline V gene lookup returns CDR1 WNHNN and CDR2 SYGVQD (reference sequence). Trimming shortened V by 0 bases and J by 5 bases, and 11 bases separated the two germline ends. The CDR3 is made up of 15 amino acids.

In this sample, this clone turned up once. V is TRBV2 and J is TRBJ1-4; perhaps TRBD1 as D (5 bases). The V gene lost 7 bases and the J gene lost 4 bases, with 16 bases spanning the gap. The CDR3 is 15 amino acids. Germline-derived CDR1 and CDR2 are SNHLY and FYNNEI. For the CDR3, the DNA is TGTGCCAGCACGCTAATTCGACAGCATAATGAAAAACTGTTTTTT. Amino acids: CASTLIRQHNEKLFF.

The chain recombines TRBV10-1 with TRBJ2-3, with D perhaps matching TRBD1 (5 bases). Germline V CDR1 and CDR2: WNHNN, SYGVQD (reference sequence). Trimming stripped 4 bases from V and 5 bases from J, with 10 bases between. The CDR3 extends over 13 amino acids. CDR3 bases: TGCGCCAGCAGTGTCCAGGGAAGAGATACGCAGTATTTT. This codes for CASSVQGRDTQYF.

The J gene is TRBJ2-5, the V gene TRBV15, with D unresolved. Trimming removed 0 bases at V and 5 bases at J, with 7 bases between. Germline lookup yields CDR1 LNHNV and CDR2 YYDKDF (reference sequence). There are 13 residues in the CDR3. The CDR3 is CATSRELRETQYF. CDR3 bases: TGTGCCACCAGCAGAGAGCTGCGGGAGACCCAGTACTTC. Looking up the rest from reference TRBV15 and TRBJ2-5 gives the full variable domain: DAMVIQNPRYQVTQFGKPVTLSCSQTLNHNVMYWYQQKSSQAPKLLFHYYDKDFNNEADTPDNFQSRRPNTSFCFLDIRSPGLGDTAMYLCATSRELRETQYFGPGTRLLVL.

This chain joins TRBV20-1 and TRBJ2-7; TRBD1 agrees at 7 bases. This CDR3 contains 14 residues. With V trimmed by 3 bases and J by 2 bases, 7 bases remained unmatched. The germline V gene encodes CDR1 DFQATT and CDR2 SNEGSKA (reference sequence). CDR3: CSASGQGVTYEQYF. The CDR3 DNA reads as TGCAGTGCTAGTGGCCAGGGGGTAACCTACGAGCAGTACTTC.

V usage is TRBV24-1 and J usage is TRBJ2-5; possibly TRBD2 for D (7 bases). The V and J ends lost 4 bases and 3 bases respectively, with 17 bases between them. The CDR3 runs 16 residues. The germline V gene encodes CDR1 KGHDR and CDR2 SFDVKD. CDR3 coding DNA: TGTGCCACCAGTGACCCTCAAGGGGGGGGTAAAGAGACCCAGTACTTC. This encodes CATSDPQGGGKETQYF.

The sample holds one count of this clone. The chain combines TRBV11-3 with TRBJ2-5, with TRBD2 matching over 9 bases. The CDR3 sequence is 18 residues long. Trimming at V came to 5 bases and at J to 5 bases, leaving 18 bases not matched to a gene. Germline-derived CDR1 and CDR2 are SGHNT and YENEEA. DNA of the CDR3: TGTGCCAGCAGCCGGACCGGGACTAGCTCCTGGGAGTGGGAGACCCAGTACTTC. Translation: CASSRTGTSSWEWETQYF.

The gene calls are TRBV7-2 and TRBJ2-1, with TRBD2 identical over 7 bases. The CDR3 loop spans 15 amino acids. CDR1 and CDR2 (germline): SGHTA, FQGNSA. V shed 6 bases and J 7 bases; nucleotides not matched to a gene: 12. The CDR3 nucleotides are TGTGCCAGCAGTCGCCGCCAGGGAGGGAAGAATGAGCAGTTCTTC. Encoded protein: CASSRRQGGKNEQFF.

The chain combines TRBV19 with TRBJ2-7, with 8 bases identical to TRBD1. The germline V gene encodes CDR1 LNHDA and CDR2 SQIVND (reference sequence). The V gene end was trimmed by 5 bases and the J gene end by 0 bases; junction bases not matched to a gene: 3. This CDR3 is built from 14 residues. The CDR3 is CASSAGTGSYEQYF. Here the CDR3 DNA reads TGTGCCAGTAGTGCCGGGACAGGCTCCTACGAGCAGTACTTC.

The chain is built from TRBV19 and TRBJ1-3; D unclear. V was shortened by 6 bases and J by 0 bases, with 6 bases between the two germline ends. Germline V lookup: CDR1 LNHDA, CDR2 SQIVND (reference sequence). This CDR3 is built from 13 residues. The CDR3 nucleotides read TGTGCCAGTAGCGAGTCCTCTGGAAACACCATATATTTT. Its protein is CASSESSGNTIYF.

V and J are TRBV2 and TRBJ2-7, with D possibly being TRBD2 (5 bases). V gave up 6 bases and J gave up 6 bases, with 15 bases separating them. The germline V gene has CDR1 SNHLY and CDR2 FYNNEI. This CDR3 comprises 13 residues. CDR3 amino acids: CASRLGILSEQYF. The CDR3 DNA reads TGTGCCAGCAGACTCGGGATCCTGAGCGAGCAGTACTTC. Looking up the rest from reference TRBV2 and TRBJ2-7 gives the full variable domain: EPEVTQTPSHQVTQMGQEVILRCVPISNHLYFYWYRQILGQKVEFLVSFYNNEISEKSEIFDDQFSVERPDGSNFTLKIRSTKLEDSAMYFCASRLGILSEQYFGPGTRLTVT.

CDR3 in DNA: TGTGCCAGCAGCCAAGTCAGGGGGCGCGGCAATCAGCCCCAGCATTTT. This sequence encodes CASSQVRGRGNQPQHF. J is TRBJ1-5 and V is TRBV3-1 (or the pseudogene TRBV3-2), with TRBD1 matching 8 bases. Germline CDR1 LGHDT, CDR2 YNNKEL (reference sequence). The V gene end was trimmed by 1 base and the J gene end by 2 bases; junction bases not matched to a gene: 4. The length of the CDR3 is 16 residues.

The chain links TRBV20-1 to TRBJ1-5; no definite D call. The CDR3 sequence is 11 residues long. Germline lookup yields CDR1 DFQATT and CDR2 SNEGSKA (reference sequence). Trimming took off 3 bases at V and 6 bases at J, with 6 bases between the two ends. DNA for the CDR3: TGCAGTGCTAGTAACGGTCAGCCCCAGCATTTT. Translation gives CSASNGQPQHF.

CDR3 nucleotide sequence: TGTGCCAGCAGGGGGACAGCGAACACCGGGGAGCTGTTTTTT. It encodes CASRGTANTGELFF. The genes are TRBV6-5 and TRBJ2-2; 7 nucleotides match TRBD1. The CDR3 runs to 14 residues. Germline V lookup: CDR1 MNHEY, CDR2 SVGAGI. J gave up 0 bases and V 6 bases, and 1 base lay outside the gene matches.

This clone was seen more than once but under ten times. This specimen includes other DNA sequences encoding the same CDR3. The chain joins TRBV5-5 to TRBJ1-5, with no clear D. Trimming removed 0 bases at V and 0 bases at J, with 4 bases between. The CDR3 loop spans 14 amino acids. Germline-derived CDR1 and CDR2 are SGHKS and YYEKEE (reference sequence). The CDR3 region has the DNA TGTGCCAGCAGCTTGGCGTATAGCAATCAGCCCCAGCATTTT. Its translation is CASSLAYSNQPQHF.

This clone was counted between two and nine times. The gene calls are TRBV9 and TRBJ1-3, with D tentatively TRBD1 (6 bases). This CDR3 is built from 15 residues. The V gene lost 4 bases and the J gene lost 2 bases, with 13 bases spanning the gap. Germline values: CDR1 SGDLS, CDR2 YYNGEE. This CDR3 is CASSLPGDTGNTIYF. Written as DNA, the CDR3 is TGTGCCAGCAGCCTACCAGGGGACACTGGAAACACCATATATTTT.

The chain recombines TRBV5-1 with TRBJ2-2; D unresolved. V was shortened by 6 bases and J by 1 base, with 10 bases between the two germline ends. The CDR3 is 14 residues long. The V gene's germline CDR1 is SGHRS and CDR2 YFSETQ. Written as DNA, the CDR3 is TGCGCCAGCAATTTTCAGATGAACACCGGGGAGCTGTTTTTT. Amino acids: CASNFQMNTGELFF.

The chain combines TRBV7-9 with TRBJ1-6; D possibly corresponds to TRBD1 (6 bases). Germline CDR1 is SEHNR and CDR2 is FQNEAQ (reference sequence). The CDR3 length is 13 residues. V was cut by 5 bases and J by 11 bases, with 13 bases left in between. The CDR3 bases are TGTGCCAGCAGCCTCAACAGGGTTGCACCCCTCCACTTT. Protein sequence: CASSLNRVAPLHF.

The chain links TRBV2 to TRBJ2-3; 8 bases agree with TRBD1. The CDR3 runs to 18 residues. The germline V gene encodes CDR1 SNHLY and CDR2 FYNNEI. With V trimmed by 6 bases and J by 3 bases, 17 bases remained unmatched. The CDR3 DNA reads as TGTGCCAGCAGGAACGGACAGGGCCGGAGAGGGGTTACAGATACGCAGTATTTT. Protein sequence: CASRNGQGRRGVTDTQYF.

The rearrangement joins TRBV30 to TRBJ1-3; D perhaps matches TRBD1 (6 bases). The CDR3 runs 14 residues. Deletions cut 4 bases from V and 2 bases from J, with 12 bases between. The germline V gene has CDR1 GTSNPN and CDR2 SVGIG (reference sequence). The CDR3 nucleotides read TGTGCCTGGACCTCACAGGGCACTGGAAACACCATATATTTT. It encodes CAWTSQGTGNTIYF.

The chain employs TRBV7-8 and TRBJ1-1; possibly TRBD1 for D (5 bases). The CDR3 totals 15 residues. Germline assignment: CDR1 SGHVS and CDR2 FQNEAQ. V lost 3 bases and J 4 bases, leaving 15 bases between the germline ends. This CDR3 reads CASSLQGLSLTEAFF. The CDR3 coding sequence is TGTGCCAGCAGCTTGCAGGGTTTATCCCTCACTGAAGCTTTCTTT.

Concerning this clone: The junction does not match germline at one end; this may be a read error. The genes are TRBV3-1 (or the pseudogene TRBV3-2) and TRBJ1-1; D may be TRBD1 (5 bases). The CDR3 is made up of 14 amino acids. Germline V gene lookup returns CDR1 LGHDT and CDR2 YNNKEL (reference sequence). CDR3 nucleotide sequence: TGTGCCAGCAGCCAAGAGGGGGGTAGAACTGAAGTTTTCTTT. This sequence encodes CASSQEGGRTEVFF.

V gene TRBV19 combines with J gene TRBJ2-2, with TRBD1 matching over 7 bases. Germline lookup yields CDR1 LNHDA and CDR2 SQIVND (reference sequence). V shed 0 bases, J shed 3 bases, and the junction held 4 bases outside the gene matches. The CDR3 is 16 residues long. CDR3 in DNA: TGTGCCAGTAGTATAGAGGTCGGGACAGACACCGGGGAGCTGTTTTTT. It specifies CASSIEVGTDTGELFF.

The V and J genes are TRBV7-8 and TRBJ2-5; a possible D gene is TRBD1 (5 bases). The germline V and J ends were trimmed by 1 base and 7 bases, with 10 bases remaining between them. Germline assignment: CDR1 SGHVS and CDR2 FQNEAQ. CDR3 length: 13 residues. The CDR3 loop is CASSLEGSGTQYF. In nucleotides, the CDR3 is TGTGCCAGCAGCTTAGAGGGGTCGGGGACCCAGTACTTC.

The rearrangement uses TRBV11-2 and TRBJ1-4; D unclear. Germline V gene data show CDR1 as SGHAT and CDR2 as FQNNGV. The CDR3 is 15 amino acids. The V gene lost 5 bases and the J gene lost 6 bases, with 16 bases spanning the gap. The CDR3 DNA reads as TGTGCCAGCAGCCCTCAGAGGATTGAGGATGAAAAACTGTTTTTT. This encodes CASSPQRIEDEKLFF.

The J gene is TRBJ2-2, the V gene TRBV18, with 9 bases aligning to TRBD2. This CDR3 comprises 16 residues. Looked up from germline, CDR1 is KGHSH and CDR2 is LQKENI. The ends lost 5 bases at V and 3 bases at J; junction bases unmatched: 7. The CDR3 DNA reads TGTGCCAGCTCATTCCGGGTAGCGGGGGACACCGGGGAGCTGTTTTTT. It translates to CASSFRVAGDTGELFF.

This clone was counted a few times. The chain has TRBV24-1 and TRBJ2-1; TRBD2 is a possible D gene (6 bases). The length of the CDR3 is 15 residues. CDR1 is KGHDR and CDR2 is SFDVKD in the germline V gene. V lost 6 bases and J 4 bases, leaving 15 bases between the germline ends. CDR3: CATSPTGEKYNEQFF. The DNA for the CDR3 is TGTGCCACCAGTCCTACGGGGGAAAAATACAATGAGCAGTTCTTC.

This clone has just one count. The J gene is TRBJ2-1, the V gene TRBV7-9, with 7 bases matching TRBD2. The length of the CDR3 is 15 residues. Germline V CDR1 and CDR2: SEHNR, FQNEAQ (reference sequence). J lost 5 bases, V lost 5 bases, and 9 bases had no gene match. CDR3 amino acids: CASSPRQRGNNEQFF. The CDR3 DNA is TGTGCCAGCAGCCCCCGACAGCGGGGTAACAATGAGCAGTTCTTC.